Ten or more counts support the clone carrying this T cell receptor (beta chain). The antigen remains undetermined. This sample was taken from a study of identical twins. TCRdb processed the 5' RACE reads anew with MiXCR; each CDR3 protein has one entry. The sample carries 1.5 million to 2 million distinct CDR3 sequences, around 33% recorded once. General observations from the study: The study found that models underestimated out-of-frame TCR alpha sharing in monozygotic twins. The abundant beta clonotypes from cord blood had fewer insertions, and memory repertoires had none of this.

This CDR3 comprises 15 residues. Germline V lookup: CDR1 MNHEY, CDR2 SMNVEV (reference sequence). Trimming left V 7 bases short and J 4 bases short, with 18 bases between. The sequence was obtained from a newborn girl in good health. The chain links TRBV27 to TRBJ2-3; tentatively, D is TRBD2 (6 bases). The specimen was cord blood. CDR3 loop: CASTISGGSSDTQYF. The DNA for the CDR3 is TGTGCCAGCACCATAAGTGGGGGGTCGTCAGATACGCAGTATTTT.